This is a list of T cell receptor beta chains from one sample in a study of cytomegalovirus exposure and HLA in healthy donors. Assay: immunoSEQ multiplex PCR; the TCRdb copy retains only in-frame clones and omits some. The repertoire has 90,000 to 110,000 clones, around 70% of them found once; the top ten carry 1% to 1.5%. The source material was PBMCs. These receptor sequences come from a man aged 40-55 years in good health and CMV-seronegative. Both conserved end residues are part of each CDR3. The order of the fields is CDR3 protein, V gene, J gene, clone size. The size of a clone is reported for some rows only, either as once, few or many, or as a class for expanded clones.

CDR3aa: CASSLGREAGNTIYF; v_gene: TRBV7-8; j_gene: TRBJ1-3; abundance: .
CDR3aa: CASSLVSYNEQFF; v_gene: TRBV5-8; j_gene: TRBJ2-1; abundance: once
CDR3aa: CASSQGGLGRSNQPQHF; v_gene: TRBV4-1; j_gene: TRBJ1-5; abundance: .
CDR3aa: CAGSLEIDGGYGYTF; v_gene: TRBV11-2; j_gene: TRBJ1-2; abundance: .
CDR3aa: CASSLDLPGLAGGRYEQYF; v_gene: TRBV7-8; j_gene: TRBJ2-7; abundance: few
CDR3aa: CSGGTGETGYTF; v_gene: TRBV29-1; j_gene: TRBJ1-2; abundance: once
CDR3aa: CASSLGLAATDTQYF; v_gene: TRBV7-9; j_gene: TRBJ2-3; abundance: .
CDR3aa: CAWDRGIYGYTF; v_gene: TRBV30; j_gene: TRBJ1-2; abundance: once
CDR3aa: CASSQTDRPTNEKLFF; v_gene: TRBV4-2; j_gene: TRBJ1-4; abundance: .
CDR3aa: CASRLTGTGYNEQFF; v_gene: TRBV6-5; j_gene: TRBJ2-1; abundance: .
CDR3aa: CASSQGTGGITEAFF; v_gene: TRBV4-3; j_gene: TRBJ1-1; abundance: .
CDR3aa: CASSPLRTGGARGAEAFF; v_gene: TRBV7-2; j_gene: TRBJ1-1; abundance: .
CDR3aa: CASTMGGGTEAFF; v_gene: TRBV6-5; j_gene: TRBJ1-1; abundance: .
CDR3aa: CASSYELGLAGYEQYF; v_gene: TRBV6-5; j_gene: TRBJ2-7; abundance: .
CDR3aa: CASSLVGTNQPQHF; v_gene: TRBV11-2; j_gene: TRBJ1-5; abundance: .
CDR3aa: CASSYSAGAYNEQFF; v_gene: TRBV6-5; j_gene: TRBJ2-1; abundance: .
CDR3aa: CASSVRDRPYEQYF; v_gene: TRBV27; j_gene: .; abundance: .
CDR3aa: CASRPQGAYEQYF; v_gene: TRBV6-6; j_gene: TRBJ2-7; abundance: .
CDR3aa: CASSLIDGGRRQPQHF; v_gene: TRBV28; j_gene: TRBJ1-5; abundance: .
CDR3aa: CASSNRQDQGTYEQYF; v_gene: TRBV9; j_gene: TRBJ2-7; abundance: many
CDR3aa: CASSEGQADGYTF; v_gene: TRBV2; j_gene: TRBJ1-2; abundance: .
CDR3aa: CASSLQRGTQYF; v_gene: TRBV7-9; j_gene: TRBJ2-5; abundance: .
CDR3aa: CASSLTAGGQSYGYTF; v_gene: TRBV5-1; j_gene: TRBJ1-2; abundance: .
CDR3aa: CASRWLAGGRGTGELFF; v_gene: TRBV27; j_gene: TRBJ2-2; abundance: .
CDR3aa: CASSPGRTFWPQHF; v_gene: TRBV5-8; j_gene: TRBJ1-5; abundance: once
CDR3aa: CASSPPYQETQYF; v_gene: TRBV27; j_gene: TRBJ2-5; abundance: .
CDR3aa: CASRGEGATNEKLFF; v_gene: TRBV6-5; j_gene: TRBJ1-4; abundance: few
CDR3aa: CASTGKRGAPEAFF; v_gene: TRBV6-5; j_gene: TRBJ1-1; abundance: .
CDR3aa: CASSLIRGNEKLFF; v_gene: TRBV28; j_gene: TRBJ1-4; abundance: .
CDR3aa: CASRATSAAYNEQFF; v_gene: TRBV6-5; j_gene: TRBJ2-1; abundance: once
CDR3aa: CASQQGLAGEQFF; v_gene: TRBV25-1; j_gene: TRBJ2-1; abundance: .
CDR3aa: CASSLGQMYYGYTF; v_gene: TRBV5-4; j_gene: TRBJ1-2; abundance: .
CDR3aa: CASSDTRGESTETQYF; v_gene: TRBV6-4; j_gene: TRBJ2-5; abundance: .
CDR3aa: CASSPGGNQPQHF; v_gene: TRBV7-9; j_gene: TRBJ1-5; abundance: .
CDR3aa: CASSEVTENSPLHF; v_gene: TRBV2; j_gene: TRBJ1-6; abundance: once
CDR3aa: CASSPRLAEETQYF; v_gene: TRBV2; j_gene: TRBJ2-5; abundance: .
CDR3aa: CASSQGLAGQTDTQYF; v_gene: TRBV18; j_gene: TRBJ2-3; abundance: .
CDR3aa: CASSLGSGPYEQYF; v_gene: TRBV7-7; j_gene: TRBJ2-7; abundance: .
CDR3aa: CASSQLNRVTAYGYTF; v_gene: TRBV4-3; j_gene: TRBJ1-2; abundance: .
CDR3aa: CASSIGGSSYEQYF; v_gene: TRBV7-9; j_gene: TRBJ2-7; abundance: .
CDR3aa: CASSSRTGGNQPQHF; v_gene: TRBV2; j_gene: TRBJ1-5; abundance: .
CDR3aa: CASSNPRGTHTDTQYF; v_gene: TRBV11-3; j_gene: TRBJ2-3; abundance: .
CDR3aa: CASSLFRGPEDTEAFF; v_gene: TRBV7-8; j_gene: TRBJ1-1; abundance: .
CDR3aa: CASSRDSEETQYF; v_gene: TRBV10-1; j_gene: TRBJ2-5; abundance: .